This T cell receptor (beta chain) was identified in a study of T cell responses to AZD1222 COVID-19 vaccine. Points from the study as a whole: Clonal diversity was possibly underestimated, and white British individuals and females predominated among donors.

With regard to this clone: Its target is unknown.

Clones were read by immunoSEQ multiplex PCR, and TCRdb kept only the in-frame ones, dropping some. The sample gives roughly 150,000 clones, roughly 92% of which show up once; around 1.6% is in the top ten. Per the germline V gene, CDR1 is SGHRS and CDR2 is YFSETQ. Trimming cost V 4 bases and J 1 base; bases outside gene matches: 3. This CDR3 region has 16 residues. This sequence joins TRBV5-1 and TRBJ2-1; 12 bases agree with TRBD2. The sequencing here drew on peripheral blood, taken on day 0 of AZD1222 vaccination. The clonotype was recovered from an adult in good health. The CDR3 DNA reads as TGCGCCAGCAGCCGCGGACTAGCGGGATCCTACAATGAGCAGTTCTTC. Residues: CASSRGLAGSYNEQFF.